The entry that follows covers one T cell receptor beta chain sequence. The antigen remains undetermined. The data originate from a study of T cells after yellow fever vaccination. Across the study: The fractions with low cell numbers were processed using SMART-Seq v4 Ultra Low Input.

Study outcomes and limitations: Weaker overall, the secondary response nonetheless peaked faster (day 5 versus 15). Once the booster was given, most primary-vaccination clones reappeared, at approximately 97% for CD4 and roughly 90% for CD8.

Generation of TCR cDNA used 5'RACE template switching (which added a universal primer site and UMIs). TCRdb reprocessed the 5' RACE reads with MiXCR, giving one entry per CDR3 protein. The repertoire holds 250,000 to 350,000 distinct CDR3 sequences, with roughly 7% as singletons. The TCR originated in a man in his late teens or twenties who received the YFV17D yellow fever vaccine. The sample in question was PBMCs, obtained about 49 days after the first yellow fever vaccination.

The chain's CDR3 is CASSPQHGSDTQYF. The CDR3, as DNA: TGTGCCAGCTCACCACAACATGGATCAGATACGCAGTATTTT. The chain employs TRBV18 and TRBJ2-3; D call uncertain. V was clipped by 1 base and J by 4 bases, with 9 bases between them. Germline V gene sequence: CDR1 KGHSH, CDR2 LQKENI. This CDR3 has 14 amino acids.